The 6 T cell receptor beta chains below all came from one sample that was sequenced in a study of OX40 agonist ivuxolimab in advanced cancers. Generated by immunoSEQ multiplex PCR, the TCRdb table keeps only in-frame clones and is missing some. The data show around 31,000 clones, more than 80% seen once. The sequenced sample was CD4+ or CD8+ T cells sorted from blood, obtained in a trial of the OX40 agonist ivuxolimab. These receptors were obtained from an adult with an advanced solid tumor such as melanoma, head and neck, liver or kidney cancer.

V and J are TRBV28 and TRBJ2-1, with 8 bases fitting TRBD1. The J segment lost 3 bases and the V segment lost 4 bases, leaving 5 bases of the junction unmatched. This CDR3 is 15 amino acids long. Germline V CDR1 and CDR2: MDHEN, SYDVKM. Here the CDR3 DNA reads TGTGCCAGCAGTTCAAACAGGGGGAGCTACAATGAGCAGTTCTTC. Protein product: CASSSNRGSYNEQFF.

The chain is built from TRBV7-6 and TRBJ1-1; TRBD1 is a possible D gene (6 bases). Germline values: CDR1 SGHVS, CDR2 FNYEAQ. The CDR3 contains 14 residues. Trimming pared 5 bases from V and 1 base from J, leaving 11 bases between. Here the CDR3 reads CASSAQGRNTEAFF. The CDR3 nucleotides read TGTGCCAGCAGCGCACAGGGACGGAACACTGAAGCTTTCTTT.

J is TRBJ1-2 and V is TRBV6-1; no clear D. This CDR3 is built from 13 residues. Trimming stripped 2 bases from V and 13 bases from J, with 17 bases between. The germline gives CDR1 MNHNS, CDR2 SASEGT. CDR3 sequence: CASSESIRGVLTF. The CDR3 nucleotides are TGTGCCAGCAGTGAAAGTATTAGAGGCGTTCTCACCTTC.

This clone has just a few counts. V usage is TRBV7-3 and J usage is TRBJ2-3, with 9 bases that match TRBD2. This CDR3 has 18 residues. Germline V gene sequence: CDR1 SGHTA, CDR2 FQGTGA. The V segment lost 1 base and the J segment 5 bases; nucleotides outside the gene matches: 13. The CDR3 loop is CASSLIGTSRGEGDTQYF. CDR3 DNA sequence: TGTGCCAGCAGCTTAATCGGGACTAGCAGGGGAGAAGGAGATACGCAGTATTTT. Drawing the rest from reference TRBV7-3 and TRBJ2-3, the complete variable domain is GAGVSQTPSNKVTEKGKYVELRCDPISGHTALYWYRQSLGQGPEFLIYFQGTGAADDSGLPNDRFFAVRPEGSVSTLKIQRTERGDSAVYLCASSLIGTSRGEGDTQYFGPGTRLTVL.

CDR3 region: CASSEQGGGNQPQHF. The CDR3 DNA follows: TGTGCCAGCAGTGAGCAGGGTGGTGGCAATCAGCCCCAGCATTTT. The rearrangement joins TRBV2 to TRBJ1-5, with TRBD1 as a possible D gene (5 bases). V was cut by 3 bases and J by 2 bases, with 11 bases left in between. Germline values: CDR1 SNHLY, CDR2 FYNNEI. CDR3 size: 15 residues.

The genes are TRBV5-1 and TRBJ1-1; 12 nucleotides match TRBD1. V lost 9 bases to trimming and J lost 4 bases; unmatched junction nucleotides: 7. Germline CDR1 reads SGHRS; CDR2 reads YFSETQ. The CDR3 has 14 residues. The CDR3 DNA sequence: TGCGCCACCGGGACAGGGGGCACGGGCACTGAAGCTTTCTTT. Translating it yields CATGTGGTGTEAFF. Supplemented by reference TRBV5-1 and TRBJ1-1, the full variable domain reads KAGVTQTPRYLIKTRGQQVTLSCSPISGHRSVSWYQQTPGQGLQFLFEYFSETQRNKGNFPGRFSGRQFSNSRSEMNVSTLELGDSALYLCATGTGGTGTEAFFGQGTRLTVV.